A selection of T cell receptor beta chains follows, all from one sample in a study of T cells in Graves' hyperthyroidism and ophthalmopathy. TCRdb reprocessed the multiplex PCR reads via MiXCR and lists one record per CDR3 protein. There are fewer than 450,000 distinct CDR3 sequences in the sample; about a sixth occur only once, and around a third lies in the top ten. Sample: blood. The receptors were sampled from a woman aged 25 to 39 with Graves' hyperthyroidism that later progressed to Graves' ophthalmopathy. CDR3s include the opening cysteine and the closing phenylalanine or tryptophan. A D gene is named only where the DNA matches it firmly. Clone size is shown for a subset of rows, as once, few, many or a class of expanded clone.

clone_size j_call v_call d_call cdr3_nt cdr3_aa
few TRBJ2-7 TRBV20-1 TRBD2 TGCAGTGCTAGAGGAATGGGGGAGGGCTACGAGCAGTACTTC CSARGMGEGYEQYF
. TRBJ2-5 TRBV12-3/TRBV12-4 TRBD1 TGTGCCAGCATAAAGGACAGGGATGAGACCCAGTACTTC CASIKDRDETQYF
few TRBJ2-1 TRBV9 . TGTGCCAGCAGCGTAGCGGGAGCGGTCTACAATGAGCAGTTCTTC CASSVAGAVYNEQFF
. TRBJ1-1 TRBV27 TRBD1 TGTGCCAGCACCGCCCTGACAGGGAGGGCGACTGAAGCTTTCTTT CASTALTGRATEAFF
many TRBJ2-1 TRBV20-1 TRBD2 TGCAGTGCTGCGGGACTAGCGCTCACCTACAATGAGCAGTTCTTC CSAAGLALTYNEQFF
. TRBJ2-1 TRBV6-1 TRBD1 TGTGCCAGCAGTGAAGGGACAGGGTACAATGAGCAGTTCTTC CASSEGTGYNEQFF
few TRBJ2-7 TRBV20-1 . TGCAGTGCTACGGAGACAGGTGTTACCTACGAGCAGTACTTC CSATETGVTYEQYF
. TRBJ2-7 TRBV10-3 . TGTGCCATCGAGAGGGACAAAGGAGCAGATTCCTACGAGCAGTACTTC CAIERDKGADSYEQYF
many TRBJ2-1 TRBV7-2 . TGTGCCAGCAGCTTCCTGGAGAATCTACCTAGCTCCTACAATGAGCAGTTCTTC CASSFLENLPSSYNEQFF
few TRBJ2-7 TRBV27 . TGTGCCAGCAGTTTGATCCGTGGGGTTCTCTACGAGCAGTACTTC CASSLIRGVLYEQYF
once TRBJ2-1 TRBV20-1 . TGCAGTGCTAGAGGCTCTAGCACCTACGATGAGCAGTTCTTC CSARGSSTYDEQFF
. TRBJ1-5 TRBV10-3 . TGTGCCATGAGAACAGGGTTCCAATTTTCAGCCCAGCATTTT CAMRTGFQFSAQHF
many TRBJ2-1 TRBV6-1 . TGTGCCAGCAGGTTTGGAGACTTAATCTCCTACAATGAGCAGTTCTTC CASRFGDLISYNEQFF
many TRBJ1-5 TRBV6-1 TRBD1 TGTGCCAGCAGTCGCCCCAAAGGACAGGGCAATCAGCCCCAGCATTTT CASSRPKGQGNQPQHF
. TRBJ2-3 TRBV6-1 . TGTGCCAGCAGTGAACGAATCCCAGATACGCAGTATTTT CASSERIPDTQYF
few TRBJ2-3 TRBV3-1 . TGTGCGAGCGCGGGACGGGGAGTCTCTAGCACAGATACGCAGTATTTT CASAGRGVSSTDTQYF
few TRBJ2-2 TRBV30 TRBD2 TGTGCCTGGAGTGTACGGTGGATGACTAGCGGGAGAACCGGGGAGCTGTTTTTT CAWSVRWMTSGRTGELFF
many TRBJ1-2 TRBV30 TRBD1 TGTGCCTGGAGTGTACAGGGGGCGTTCTATGGCTACACCTTC CAWSVQGAFYGYTF
many TRBJ1-5 TRBV6-1 . TGTGCCAGCGAAACGGGGTACGGCAATCAGCCCCAGCATTTT CASETGYGNQPQHF
. TRBJ2-2 TRBV7-9 . TGTGCCAGCAGCGCCAGGGATGGCGGGGAGCTGTTTTTT CASSARDGGELFF
many TRBJ1-5 TRBV7-9 TRBD1 TGTGCCAGCAGCACCGCCGGGACAGGGCCACAGCCCCAGCATTTT CASSTAGTGPQPQHF
once TRBJ2-1 TRBV7-3 TRBD2 TGTGCCAGCAGCCTCGGGACTAGAAACTACAATGAGCAGTTCTTC CASSLGTRNYNEQFF
many TRBJ1-2 TRBV7-2 . TGTGCCAGCAGCTTAGTCTGGGGTACTGATGGCTACACCTTC CASSLVWGTDGYTF
few TRBJ2-1 TRBV20-1 TRBD2 TGCAGTGTCCTTAGCGGGGGTAGCTCCTACAATGAGCAGTTCTTC CSVLSGGSSYNEQFF
many TRBJ1-1 TRBV19 . TGTGCCAGTAGTAGGGGACCGTGGAACACTGAAGCTTTCTTT CASSRGPWNTEAFF
. TRBJ2-3 TRBV9 . TGTGCCAGCAGCGTAGTTAGGGGCACAGATACGCAGTATTTT CASSVVRGTDTQYF
many TRBJ2-2 TRBV27 . TGTGCCAGCAGTTTCGCGAACACCGGGGAGCTGTTTTTT CASSFANTGELFF
. TRBJ2-2 TRBV10-1 . TGCGCCAGCACCCCAGACCCCACCGGGGAGCTGTTTTTT CASTPDPTGELFF
many TRBJ2-3 TRBV10-3 . TGTGCCATCAGTGAGCTCGTGAGGGGTAGCACAGATACGCAGTATTTT CAISELVRGSTDTQYF
many TRBJ2-1 TRBV12-3/TRBV12-4 TRBD1 TGTGCCAGCAGTTCCCAACAGGGGTCGTATGAGCAGTTCTTC CASSSQQGSYEQFF
. TRBJ2-2 TRBV20-1 . TGCAGTGCTGTGTTGGGGGCCGGGGAGCTGTTTTTT CSAVLGAGELFF
few TRBJ2-7 TRBV27 . TGTGCCAGCAGTCCCCCCACAGGGCCCGCACAGGAGCAGTACTTC CASSPPTGPAQEQYF
many TRBJ2-5 TRBV5-1 TRBD2 TGCGCCAGCAGCCGTGGACTAGCAGAGGGCGCGGAGACCCAGTACTTC CASSRGLAEGAETQYF
few TRBJ1-2 TRBV29-1 . TGCAGCGTTGAAGTTAACTATGGCTACACCTTC CSVEVNYGYTF
few TRBJ2-5 TRBV13 . TGTGCCAGCAGCCGTAAGGACACAATTCAAGAGACCCAGTACTTC CASSRKDTIQETQYF
many TRBJ1-6 TRBV2 TRBD1 TGTGCCAGCAGTGAAGGGGACAGAAATTCACCCCTCCACTTT CASSEGDRNSPLHF
few TRBJ1-6 TRBV4-1 . TGCGCCAGCAGCCAAAAGAGTCCAGAGGGGAATTCACCCCTCCACTTT CASSQKSPEGNSPLHF
many TRBJ2-7 TRBV7-9 . TGTGCCAGCAGCCCCCCTCGGGACTCCTACGAGCAGTACTTC CASSPPRDSYEQYF
few TRBJ2-7 TRBV19 . TGTGCCAGTAGTTTCGGGGGGCTATCTAACGAGCAGTACTTC CASSFGGLSNEQYF
few TRBJ1-1 TRBV3-1 . TGTGCCGGCGGGAGAGGGACAACTGAAGCTTTCTTT CAGGRGTTEAFF
many TRBJ2-7 TRBV5-1 TRBD1 TGCGCCAGCAGCTCGCAGGTGGGACAGGGGGCTTTCTACTTTCGCGAGCAGTACTTC CASSSQVGQGAFYFREQYF
few TRBJ1-1 TRBV19 TRBD1 TGTGCCAGTAGTATTGGTCTCCTCCGGACAGGGTTGAACACTGAAGCTTTCTTT CASSIGLLRTGLNTEAFF
many TRBJ2-1 TRBV12-3/TRBV12-4 TRBD2 TGTGCCAGCAGTTCGACTAGCGGGGGGTCCTACAATGAGCAGTTCTTC CASSSTSGGSYNEQFF
many TRBJ2-1 TRBV12-3/TRBV12-4 TRBD2 TGTGCCAGCAGACGGACTAGCGGTATATACAATGAGCAGTTCTTC CASRRTSGIYNEQFF
. TRBJ2-2 TRBV9 TRBD1 TGTGCCAGCAGCCCACGGGACAGGGGGCTCACCGGGGAGCTGTTTTTT CASSPRDRGLTGELFF
many TRBJ1-2 TRBV6-1 . TGTGCCAGCAGTGAAGCGGGGGTTAACTATGGCTACACCTTC CASSEAGVNYGYTF
many TRBJ2-3 TRBV6-4 . TGTGCCAGCAGTGAGCGGGACACAGATACGCAGTATTTT CASSERDTDTQYF
few TRBJ2-3 TRBV20-1 TRBD2 TGCAGTGCTAGCCAGCGGGGGGGCCCAGATACGCAGTATTTT CSASQRGGPDTQYF